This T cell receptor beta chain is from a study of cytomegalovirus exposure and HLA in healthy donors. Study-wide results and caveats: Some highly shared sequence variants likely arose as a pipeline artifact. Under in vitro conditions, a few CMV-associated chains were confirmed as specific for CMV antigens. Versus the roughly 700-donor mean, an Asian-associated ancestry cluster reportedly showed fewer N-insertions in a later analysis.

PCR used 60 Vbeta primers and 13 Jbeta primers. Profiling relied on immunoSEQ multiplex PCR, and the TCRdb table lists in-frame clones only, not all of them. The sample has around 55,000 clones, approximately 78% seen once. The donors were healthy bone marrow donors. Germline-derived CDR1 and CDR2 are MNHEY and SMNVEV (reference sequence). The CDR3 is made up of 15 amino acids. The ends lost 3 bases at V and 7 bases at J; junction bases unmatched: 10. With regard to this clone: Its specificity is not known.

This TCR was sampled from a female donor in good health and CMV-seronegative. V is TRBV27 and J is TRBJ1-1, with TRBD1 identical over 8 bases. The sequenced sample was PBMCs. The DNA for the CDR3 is TGTGCCAGCAGTTTCCTAGCCCAGGGGGCGGGTGAAGCTTTCTTT. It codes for CASSFLAQGAGEAFF.